This TCR beta chain was identified during a study of vaccination effects on CD4 cells after COVID-19. Overall study results and limits: Vaccine-induced clones in healthy vaccinees cross-reacted with common cold coronaviruses in only 1 of 255 cases.

The protocol was immunoSEQ multiplex PCR, while the TCRdb copy is restricted to in-frame clones and leaves out a portion. The data show fewer than 30,000 clones, about 80% seen once. As to this clone: Antigen specificity is unknown.

Antigen-specific CD4+ T cell clonotypes were called by their expansion after viral peptide-pool culture in ViraFEST. Scientists isolated CD4+ T cells after a roughly 9-day culture period ended. Previously uninfected by SARS-CoV-2, the vaccine recipients also showed negative nucleocapsid antibodies. Every well got a few million PBMC, which were grown with 10 IU/ml IL-2 and about 10 ug/ml peptides. The junction had 10 bases not matched to a gene; V was cut back by 4 bases and J by 5 bases. The CDR3 runs 16 residues. Germline values: CDR1 MNHNY, CDR2 SVGAGI (reference sequence). The sequence derives from a human donor who received a COVID-19 vaccine. The rearrangement links TRBV6-6 to TRBJ2-3, with 9 bases identical to TRBD1. The material sequenced was CD4+ T cells from PBMCs cultured with SARS-CoV-2 spike peptides, taken before COVID-19 vaccination. The CDR3 spells CASSSLPGTGKDTQYF. CDR3 DNA: TGTGCCAGCAGTTCCCTACCCGGGACAGGGAAAGATACGCAGTATTTT.